This TCR beta chain was recovered during a study of CXCR3-negative and CXCR3-positive naive CD8 T cells. Study background: Per library, roughly 1.6 +/- 0.3 million reads; roughly 150 million TRB reads overall.

UMI-labeled 5' RACE yielded the TRB cDNA libraries. After re-calling the 5' RACE reads, TCRdb lists one entry per CDR3 protein, DNA absent. Reported are approximately 74,000 distinct CDR3 sequences; the ten largest clones contain 1.6%. Germline CDR1 MNHEY, CDR2 SMNVEV (reference sequence). This CDR3 comprises 16 residues. The sequenced material came from naive CXCR3- CD8+ T cells from blood. The subset was: CD45RO-CCR7+CD27+CD95- naive CD8+ T cells lacking CXCR3 (TNR3-). The receptor comes from a human donor in good health. Some clones in this sample may be carry-over from other donors' samples. The gene calls are TRBV27 and TRBJ2-7; TCRdb's D gene call, TRBD1, goes unchecked for lack of DNA. CDR3 region: CASSPRWDSPTYEQYF.